A selection of T cell receptor beta chains follows, all from one sample in a study of shared clonotypes between healthy human individuals. Sequencing used immunoSEQ multiplex PCR; TCRdb keeps in-frame clones, though not all of them. Of roughly 2.2 million clones in the sample, 92% were seen once. Sequencing was performed on naive CD4+ T cells from PBMCs. The receptors here all came from a man between 18 and 29 years old in good health. Some clones in this sample may be carry-over from other donors' samples. Both conserved end residues are part of each CDR3. D genes are given only for firm matches. Size is stated for part of the rows, as once, few or many counts, or as a class when the clone is expanded.

size | D | J | V | DNA | CDR3
NA | NA | TRBJ2-1 | TRBV6-5 | TGTGCCAGCAGTGCGGGCCCCGGAAGGGACAATGAGCAGTTCTTC | CASSAGPGRDNEQFF
NA | TRBD1 | TRBJ2-7 | TRBV7-2 | TGTGCCAGCAGCATCCCTAACAGGGGATCTCTCTACGAGCAGTACTTC | CASSIPNRGSLYEQYF
NA | NA | TRBJ1-1 | TRBV5-1 | TGCGCCAGCAGCTTGGAACGGCACACTGAAGCTTTCTTT | CASSLERHTEAFF
NA | NA | TRBJ2-7 | TRBV6-1 | TGTGCCAGCAGTGAGAGGCAGGGAGGTCCCTACGAGCAGTACTTC | CASSERQGGPYEQYF
once | NA | TRBJ1-3 | TRBV7-2 | TGTGCCAGCAGCTTAGCGGTTTCAGGGGTCACTGGAAACACCATATATTTT | CASSLAVSGVTGNTIYF
NA | NA | TRBJ2-3 | TRBV7-2 | TGTGCCAGCAGCACCCCCGCGGGGCAGGGTTATAGCACAGATACGCAGTATTTT | CASSTPAGQGYSTDTQYF
NA | NA | TRBJ1-5 | TRBV6-5 | TGTGCCAGCAGTTACTCAGGGGCGGGCAATCAGCCCCAGCATTTT | CASSYSGAGNQPQHF
NA | NA | TRBJ2-4 | TRBV4-3 | TGCGCCAGCAGCCAAGATTTTGGGACTCTAGCCAAAAACATTCAGTACTTC | CASSQDFGTLAKNIQYF
NA | NA | TRBJ1-2 | TRBV5-1 | TGCGCCAGCAGTGGGGTGCAGGGAGGAGACTATGGCTACACCTTC | CASSGVQGGDYGYTF
NA | TRBD1 | TRBJ1-4 | TRBV28 | TGTGCCGGGCGCAAGGGGGCAAGGGAAAAACTGTTTTTT | CAGRKGAREKLFF
NA | TRBD2 | TRBJ2-7 | TRBV5-1 | TGCGCCAGCAGCTTTCGTCCCGGGAGGGCCTTCGACGAGCAGTACTTC | CASSFRPGRAFDEQYF
NA | TRBD1 | TRBJ1-1 | TRBV19 | TGTGCCAGTAGTATAGAGACAGACAGGGGGTGGTATAACACTGAAGCTTTCTTT | CASSIETDRGWYNTEAFF
few | NA | TRBJ2-1 | TRBV2 | TGTGCCAGCATTAGCCTAGCTCATGAGCAGTTCTTC | CASISLAHEQFF
NA | TRBD1 | TRBJ1-5 | TRBV6-6 | TGTGCCAGCAGAACGCAGCCAGGGGGTGGGGGTCAGCCCCAGCATTTT | CASRTQPGGGGQPQHF
NA | TRBD1 | TRBJ2-3 | TRBV29-1 | TGCAGCGTGGACAGGGACGGGACAGATACGCAGTATTTT | CSVDRDGTDTQYF
once | TRBD2 | TRBJ2-1 | TRBV29-1 | TGCAGCGTTGGGGGAGGCGGGAGGGCGACCTACAATGAGCAGTTCTTC | CSVGGGGRATYNEQFF
NA | NA | TRBJ2-5 | TRBV19 | TGTGCCAGTAGTCTACAGGGCATGCGGCAGGAGACCCAGTACTTC | CASSLQGMRQETQYF
once | NA | TRBJ2-1 | TRBV7-2 | TGTGCCAGCAGCTTGCGGGGGCGGAGGGAGTTATACAATGAGCAGTTCTTC | CASSLRGRRELYNEQFF
once | NA | TRBJ2-2 | TRBV9 | TGTGCCAGCACGCGCACCCCCGGGAGAGGGACCGGGGAGCTGTTTTTT | CASTRTPGRGTGELFF
once | NA | TRBJ2-1 | TRBV6-5 | TGTGCCAGCAGGGAGGGAGTCTTACAGTTCTTC | CASREGVLQFF
NA | TRBD1 | TRBJ1-1 | TRBV4-3 | TGCGCCAGCAGCCAAGTCTCCGGGACAGGGGGTCTCATGAACACTGAAGCTTTCTTT | CASSQVSGTGGLMNTEAFF
NA | TRBD1 | TRBJ2-7 | TRBV10-1 | TGCGCCAGCAGGGCTATGACAGGGCCCTACGAGCAGTACTTC | CASRAMTGPYEQYF
NA | NA | TRBJ2-3 | TRBV7-3 | TGTGCCAGCAGCCTTGGCAGGGGAACAGATACGCAGTATTTT | CASSLGRGTDTQYF
NA | NA | TRBJ1-1 | TRBV5-1 | TGCGCCAGCGCGACTGGAGGGGGGAACACTGAAGCTTTCTTT | CASATGGGNTEAFF
NA | TRBD2 | TRBJ2-7 | TRBV5-1 | TGCGCCAGCAGCTTCCAACTAGCGGGAGGTTCTGACGAGCAGTACTTC | CASSFQLAGGSDEQYF
NA | NA | TRBJ1-1 | TRBV27 | TGTGCCAGCAGTTTCCGACAGGTCTTGATGGCTGGCACTGAAGCTTTCTTT | CASSFRQVLMAGTEAFF
NA | NA | TRBJ1-5 | TRBV28 | TGTGCCACCTCGGTTCGTCAGCCCCAGCATTTT | CATSVRQPQHF
NA | NA | TRBJ2-1 | TRBV28 | TGTGCCAGCAGCTCCCGAGGACTCTACAATGAGCAGTTCTTC | CASSSRGLYNEQFF
NA | NA | TRBJ1-1 | TRBV10-3 | TGTGCCATCAGTCAGGCCCCGAACACTGAAGCTTTCTTT | CAISQAPNTEAFF